The clone carrying this TCR beta chain was picked up one time. The antigen is unknown. Possible read error: a much larger clone is one base away. The data originate from a study of post-analysis software for immune sequencing data. On the study more broadly: Progressive-relapsing, secondary progressive and relapsing-remitting multiple sclerosis were among the disease courses included. Findings and caveats of the study: There were five or six TRBV segments more frequent in patients than controls, and TRBV5-6, TRBV5-1 and TRBV20-1 were among them. Significantly decreased normalized Chao1 diversity was recorded for multiple sclerosis patients relative to controls. F measure grouped same-batch samples tightly together.

Prepared libraries of TCR beta cDNA carried unique molecular identifiers. TCRdb passed the PCR reads through MiXCR, listing each CDR3 protein once. This table has approximately 570,000 distinct CDR3 sequences, 44% appearing once. Germline loops: CDR1 SQVTM, CDR2 ANQGSEA. Trimming cost V 4 bases and J 12 bases, with 13 bases left between them. The CDR3 runs to 11 residues. Specimen: blood. This sequence originates from a girl aged 10 to 17 with multiple sclerosis. The chain employs TRBV29-1 and TRBJ2-1; D unclear. The CDR3 loop is CSVGVLDGQFF. In nucleotides, the CDR3 is TGCAGCGTTGGCGTTCTCGATGGGCAGTTCTTC.